This passage covers 27 T cell receptor beta chains from one sample sequenced in a study of T cells in Graves' hyperthyroidism and ophthalmopathy (dated by TCRdb to the late 2010s). The library relied on multiplex PCR. Sequencing was carried out with an Illumina HiSeq 2000. The TCR beta CDR3 regions were amplified from the RNA transcripts. The first round of RT-PCR for the TCR CDR3 was performed with the HTBI primer set and the Qiagen OneStep RT-PCR kit. TCRdb took the public reads, trimmed them with fastp at Q25, ran MiXCR for clone calling and kept in-frame beta chains. Records with the same CDR3 protein are collapsed into one entry carrying the most frequent genes and DNA. For this sample there are 300,000 to 450,000 distinct CDR3 sequences; roughly 14% appear just once. The top ten constitute 9.5% to 12% of the sample. The specimen was blood. These receptors originate from a woman aged 60-75 years with Graves' hyperthyroidism.

V and J are TRBV18 and TRBJ1-1; 7 bases map to TRBD1. V was pared by 6 bases and J by 3 bases, with 7 bases of the junction left unmatched. In germline, CDR1 is KGHSH, CDR2 LQKENI. This CDR3 has 14 residues. The DNA of the CDR3 is TGTGCCAGCTCCGCCCAGGGGGGTGACACTGAAGCTTTCTTT. Its translation: CASSAQGGDTEAFF.

This clonotype was picked up many times. J is TRBJ2-7 and V is TRBV10-3; D is tentatively TRBD1 or TRBD2 (9 bases each). Between the trimmed V and J ends, which lost 7 bases and 2 bases, there was a span of 18 bases. This CDR3 contains 15 residues. Germline CDR1 reads ENHRY; CDR2 reads SYGVKD. The CDR3 DNA reads as TGTGCCATCAAAGCGGGGGGACAGGGCACCTACGAGCAGTACTTC. Translating it yields CAIKAGGQGTYEQYF.

This clonotype was counted between two and nine times. The CDR3 here is CASSLGARGNTIYF. In nucleotides, the CDR3 is TGTGCCAGCAGTTTGGGGGCGCGCGGAAACACCATATATTTT. The chain is built from TRBV6-1 and TRBJ1-3, with a weak D call TRBD1 (6 bases). Looked up from germline, CDR1 is MNHNS and CDR2 is SASEGT. V lost 5 bases, J lost 4 bases, and 12 bases lay in between. This CDR3 has 14 residues.

In this sample, this clonotype turned up many times. The chain is built from TRBV12-3 or TRBV12-4 and TRBJ2-3; TRBD1 or TRBD2 may be the D gene (6 bases each). The CDR3 runs to 14 residues. The V gene lost 2 bases and the J gene lost 4 bases, with 10 bases spanning the gap. CDR3 residues: CASSLRGVPDTQYF. CDR3 DNA: TGTGCCAGCAGTTTAAGGGGGGTGCCAGATACGCAGTATTTT.

About this clonotype itself: An end of the junction does not agree with germline; a read error may underlie this. The chain combines TRBV7-7 with TRBJ2-6; D is uncertain. Looked up from germline, CDR1 is SSHAT and CDR2 is FNYEAQ (reference sequence). This CDR3 is built from 17 residues. The CDR3 nucleotides read TGTGCTAGCAGCCTCCGGGCTATCTCTTCTGGGGCCAACGTCCTGACTTTC. This sequence encodes CASSLRAISSGANVLTF. Full variable domain (outside the CDR3, taken from reference TRBV7-7 and TRBJ2-6): GAGVSQSPRYKVTKRGQDVTLRCDPISSHATLYWYQQALGQGPEFLTYFNYEAQPDKSGLPSDRFSAERPEGSISTLTIQRTEQRDSAMYRCASSLRAISSGANVLTFGAGSRLTVL.

This clonotype was picked up many times. The chain carries TRBV6-1 and TRBJ2-5; 7 nucleotides line up with TRBD2. CDR1 is MNHNS and CDR2 is SASEGT in the germline V gene. This CDR3 has 15 residues. The trim removed 4 bases at V and 5 bases at J, leaving 10 bases unmatched. The CDR3 nucleotides are TGTGCCAGCAGTGTGGTGGGAGGGCCGGGTGAGACCCAGTACTTC. Protein sequence: CASSVVGGPGETQYF.

In its sample, this clonotype was seen a few times. The chain couples TRBV7-9 to TRBJ2-1, with D perhaps TRBD2 (5 bases). The CDR3 has 16 amino acids. Trimming cost V 5 bases and J 0 bases, with 14 bases left between them. Germline assignment: CDR1 SEHNR and CDR2 FQNEAQ (reference sequence). DNA of the CDR3: TGTGCCAGCAGCCCCGGACTCTTAAGCTCCTACAATGAGCAGTTCTTC. Amino acids: CASSPGLLSSYNEQFF.

This clonotype has only a few counts. The rearrangement joins TRBV6-1 to TRBJ2-6, with TRBD1 matching 8 bases. The CDR3 runs to 17 residues. V trimming: 6 bases; J trimming: 0 bases; junction bases outside the gene matches: 7. Germline assignment: CDR1 MNHNS and CDR2 SASEGT. The CDR3 DNA follows: TGTGCCAGCAGCCCTTCAGGGGGCAACTCTGGGGCCAACGTCCTGACTTTC. Translated, it gives CASSPSGGNSGANVLTF.

This clonotype was picked up many times. J is TRBJ2-1 and V is TRBV5-1; possibly TRBD1 or TRBD2 for D (5 bases each). The CDR3 spans 13 residues. The V gene's germline CDR1 is SGHRS and CDR2 YFSETQ. V lost 7 bases to trimming and J lost 0 bases, with 8 bases between them. The chain's CDR3 is CASGTGSYNEQFF. In DNA, the CDR3 is TGCGCCAGCGGGACGGGCTCCTACAATGAGCAGTTCTTC. The full variable domain, with the rest looked up from reference TRBV5-1 and TRBJ2-1, is KAGVTQTPRYLIKTRGQQVTLSCSPISGHRSVSWYQQTPGQGLQFLFEYFSETQRNKGNFPGRFSGRQFSNSRSEMNVSTLELGDSALYLCASGTGSYNEQFFGPGTRLTVL.

This clonotype was detected many times. The chain is built from TRBV12-3 or TRBV12-4 and TRBJ2-1; D unclear. Trimming pared 5 bases from V and 1 base from J, leaving 12 bases between. This CDR3 is 15 amino acids long. The CDR3 loop is CASSPMLVSYNEQFF. In DNA, the CDR3 is TGTGCCAGCAGTCCCATGTTGGTGTCCTACAATGAGCAGTTCTTC.

This clonotype was counted only a few times. V and J are TRBV6-5 and TRBJ2-3; TRBD2 might be the D (6 bases). The CDR3 has 16 residues. V shed 2 bases and J shed 0 bases, with 12 bases lying between them. The V gene's germline CDR1 is MNHEY and CDR2 SVGAGI. The DNA for the CDR3 is TGTGCCAGCAGTTACGGGGGGAGAGCTAGCACAGATACGCAGTATTTT. This encodes CASSYGGRASTDTQYF.

The sample holds many counts of this clonotype. The chain recombines TRBV11-2 with TRBJ1-5; TRBD1 is a possible D gene (5 bases). CDR1 and CDR2 from the germline V gene are SGHAT and FQNNGV. Trimming removed 4 bases at V and 4 bases at J, with 8 bases between. The CDR3 length is 13 residues. The chain's CDR3 is CASSSGHNQPQHF. The CDR3 DNA reads TGTGCCAGCAGCTCCGGACATAATCAGCCCCAGCATTTT.

The chain has TRBV10-3 and TRBJ2-5; perhaps TRBD1 as D (5 bases). This CDR3 is built from 13 residues. Trimming stripped 5 bases from V and 5 bases from J, with 12 bases between. Germline V gene data show CDR1 as ENHRY and CDR2 as SYGVKD. The CDR3 loop reads CAISNVKGETQYF. CDR3 nucleotides: TGTGCCATCAGTAACGTAAAGGGGGAGACCCAGTACTTC.

The table lists this clonotype with many counts. The chain has TRBV2 and TRBJ2-2; 10 nucleotides agree with TRBD2. The CDR3 extends over 19 amino acids. With V trimmed by 3 bases and J by 5 bases, 15 bases remained unmatched. Germline V gene lookup returns CDR1 SNHLY and CDR2 FYNNEI. CDR3 amino acids: CASSDIPPLAGAWTGELFF. CDR3 in DNA: TGTGCCAGCAGTGATATCCCTCCCCTAGCGGGAGCATGGACCGGGGAGCTGTTTTTT.

The table lists this clonotype with many counts. The V and J genes are TRBV11-2 and TRBJ2-7, with D possibly TRBD1 on 6 matching bases. From germline, CDR1 is SGHAT and CDR2 FQNNGV. V was pared by 5 bases and J by 2 bases, with 19 bases between. This CDR3 is built from 16 residues. The CDR3 sequence is CASSIHSGTSTYEQYF. In nucleotides, the CDR3 is TGTGCCAGCAGCATTCACTCCGGGACATCTACCTACGAGCAGTACTTC.

This clonotype was found many times. This chain uses TRBV12-3 or TRBV12-4 with TRBJ1-5, with D hard to call. This CDR3 has 15 residues. V lost 6 bases and J lost 5, with 17 bases in between. The CDR3 protein is CASSRMDRPDQPQHF. Here the CDR3 DNA reads TGTGCCAGCAGCCGGATGGACCGTCCGGATCAGCCCCAGCATTTT.

The CDR3 protein is CASSPGIWGGAYEQYF. The CDR3, as DNA: TGTGCCAGCAGCCCGGGGATTTGGGGAGGGGCCTACGAGCAGTACTTC. V usage is TRBV7-9 and J usage is TRBJ2-7; 7 positions match TRBD2. This CDR3 region has 16 residues. The germline V gene has CDR1 SEHNR and CDR2 FQNEAQ (reference sequence). The ends lost 5 bases at V and 2 bases at J; junction bases unmatched: 12.

This clonotype was counted a single time. The CDR3 here is CASSEIGTSGTSTDTQYF. For the CDR3, the DNA is TGTGCCAGCAGCGAAATTGGGACTAGCGGCACTAGCACAGATACGCAGTATTTT. The V call is TRBV7-6, the J call TRBJ2-3, with TRBD2 matching over 11 bases. The V segment lost 5 bases and the J segment 0 bases; nucleotides outside the gene matches: 10. The CDR3 has 18 residues. CDR1 is SGHVS, CDR2 FNYEAQ, per germline.

This clonotype was seen repeatedly, ten times or more. The chain employs TRBV12-3 or TRBV12-4 and TRBJ2-3, with 8 bases identical to TRBD2. V trimming: 6 bases; J trimming: 0 bases; junction bases outside the gene matches: 17. This CDR3 comprises 19 residues. In DNA form, the CDR3 reads TGTGCCAGCAGGCTCCCAATAGGGGTAGCGGGGCAGAGCACAGATACGCAGTATTTT. This gives the protein CASRLPIGVAGQSTDTQYF.

This clonotype was found many times. This chain uses TRBV10-3 with TRBJ1-5; 7 bases line up with TRBD1. After removal of 10 bases from V and 3 bases from J, the junction contained 3 bases not matched to a gene. CDR3 length: 12 amino acids. Germline V CDR1 and CDR2: ENHRY, SYGVKD. For the CDR3, the DNA is TGTGCCACCCAGGGGGACAATCAGCCCCAGCATTTT. It is translated as CATQGDNQPQHF.

With respect to this clonotype: This sequence may be a read error, since a much larger clone differs from it by one base. This sequence joins TRBV2 and TRBJ2-2; 13 bases are shared with TRBD2. CDR3 length equals 16 residues. V lost 6 bases to trimming and J lost 7 bases; unmatched junction nucleotides: 8. CDR1 and CDR2 (germline): SNHLY, FYNNEI. CDR3 amino acids: CASRLRTSGSVGELFF. The CDR3 nucleotides are TGTGCCAGCAGGCTACGGACTAGCGGGAGCGTCGGGGAGCTGTTTTTT.

CDR3 residues: CASSLELGTEAFF. In DNA form, the CDR3 reads TGTGCCAGCAGCTTAGAGTTGGGTACTGAAGCTTTCTTT. The chain carries TRBV7-6 and TRBJ1-1; no clear D. Per the germline V gene, CDR1 is SGHVS and CDR2 is FNYEAQ. There are 13 residues in the CDR3. The V end was cut by 1 base, the J end by 5 bases, with 8 bases between.

J is TRBJ2-1 and V is TRBV7-9; D possibly uses TRBD1 or TRBD2 (5 bases each). This CDR3 is 14 amino acids long. Germline V CDR1 and CDR2: SEHNR, FQNEAQ (reference sequence). Deletions cut 5 bases from V and 4 bases from J, with 12 bases between. The CDR3 spells CASSGGALYNEQFF. In DNA form, the CDR3 reads TGTGCCAGCAGCGGGGGAGCGTTGTACAATGAGCAGTTCTTC.

This chain connects TRBV11-2 to TRBJ1-4; D perhaps matches TRBD1 (6 bases). V lost 3 bases and J 7 bases, leaving 18 bases between the germline ends. CDR1 and CDR2 (germline): SGHAT, FQNNGV. There are 16 residues in the CDR3. This CDR3 reads CASSFLQGGGGEKLFF. The CDR3 region has the DNA TGTGCCAGCAGCTTTCTACAGGGCGGCGGCGGTGAAAAACTGTTTTTT.

Many counts were recorded for this clonotype. This chain joins TRBV11-2 and TRBJ2-2, with 8 positions matching TRBD2. The CDR3 spans 15 residues. Germline trimming cut 5 bases from V and 5 bases from J; bases unmatched to any gene: 7. CDR1 is SGHAT and CDR2 is FQNNGV in the germline V gene. The CDR3 DNA follows: TGTGCCAGCAGCCCCAGGGGCGGGAGGACCGGGGAGCTGTTTTTT. This sequence encodes CASSPRGGRTGELFF. Combining the CDR3 with reference TRBV11-2 and TRBJ2-2 gives the whole variable domain EAGVAQSPRYKIIEKRQSVAFWCNPISGHATLYWYQQILGQGPKLLIQFQNNGVVDDSQLPKDRFSAERLKGVDSTLKIQPAKLEDSAVYLCASSPRGGRTGELFFGEGSRLTVL.

V gene TRBV24-1 combines with J gene TRBJ2-1, with 7 bases fitting TRBD2. The germline CDR1 and CDR2 sequences are KGHDR and SFDVKD. Trimming removed 11 bases from V and 4 bases from J; junction bases left unmatched: 10. The CDR3 is 14 residues long. CDR3 sequence reads: CAKLRPSGYNEQFF. The CDR3 DNA reads as TGTGCCAAACTACGGCCTAGCGGATACAATGAGCAGTTCTTC.

The CDR3 region is CAISPQGTSGTEQYF. In DNA form, the CDR3 reads TGTGCCATCAGTCCCCAGGGAACTAGCGGGACGGAGCAGTACTTC. This chain uses TRBV10-3 with TRBJ2-7, with TRBD2 matching 10 bases. Trimming cost V 5 bases and J 7 bases; bases outside gene matches: 11. This CDR3 comprises 15 residues. The V gene's germline CDR1 is ENHRY and CDR2 SYGVKD.